A single T cell receptor (beta chain) is shown here with its context. These data belong to a study of T cell changes during pregnancy in multiple sclerosis. This CDR3 comprises 11 residues. V was shortened by 8 bases and J by 8 bases, with 13 bases between the two germline ends. Germline V gene sequence: CDR1 SQVTM, CDR2 ANQGSEA. Measured with immunoSEQ multiplex PCR; TCRdb has only the in-frame clones, and not every one. The table has around 70,000 clones, roughly 90% seen once; the top ten hold 1.5% to 2%. This clonotype originated in a female donor in good health, enrolled as a control in a pregnancy study. The sample in question was peripheral blood, obtained in the first trimester of pregnancy. The chain couples TRBV29-1 to TRBJ2-1; D may be TRBD1 (6 bases). CDR3 nucleotide sequence: TGCAGCCCTACTAGGGGGTATGAGCAGTTCTTC. It encodes CSPTRGYEQFF.